This is a list of T cell receptor beta chains from one sample in a study of shared clonotypes between healthy human individuals. The assay was immunoSEQ multiplex PCR, and TCRdb's table has in-frame clones only and misses some. The profile shows more than 2 million clones, 93% of them singletons. Sequences were obtained from naive CD8+ T cells from PBMCs. The receptor source for this set is a man between 18 and 29 years old in good health. Some clones in this sample may be carry-over from other donors' samples. CDR3s include the opening cysteine and the closing phenylalanine or tryptophan. The D gene is left open where the match is weak. Clone size, where shown, is once, few, many, or a class for clones that have expanded.

size: NA
D: NA
V: TRBV28
J: TRBJ2-7
DNA: TGTGCCAGCAGTCCTACAGTTGTGCCGTACGAGCAGTACTTC
CDR3: CASSPTVVPYEQYF

size: NA
D: TRBD2
V: TRBV29-1
J: TRBJ2-1
DNA: TGCAGCGTTACGGGACTAGCACACAATGAGCAGTTCTTC
CDR3: CSVTGLAHNEQFF

size: NA
D: NA
V: TRBV10-1
J: TRBJ2-2
DNA: TGCGCCAGCAGTGCCGATCAACGGGAGAACGGGGAGCTGTTTTTT
CDR3: CASSADQRENGELFF

size: NA
D: NA
V: TRBV4-1
J: TRBJ2-7
DNA: TGCGCCAGCAGCCAAGATGGGGTACGGACCTACGAGCAGTACTTC
CDR3: CASSQDGVRTYEQYF

size: NA
D: NA
V: TRBV6-6
J: TRBJ1-5
DNA: TGTGCCAGCACTCAGGGTTACAATCAGCCCCAGCATTTT
CDR3: CASTQGYNQPQHF

size: NA
D: NA
V: TRBV11-1
J: TRBJ2-1
DNA: TGTGCCAGCAGCCACCCGGGGCGGGGAGCCTACAATGAGCAGTTCTTC
CDR3: CASSHPGRGAYNEQFF

size: NA
D: NA
V: TRBV27
J: TRBJ2-1
DNA: TGTGCCAGCAGTTTATCTAGGAGCGGGTCCTACAATGAGCAGTTCTTC
CDR3: CASSLSRSGSYNEQFF

size: NA
D: NA
V: TRBV20-1
J: TRBJ1-4
DNA: TGCAGTGCCCCCCACGAAGGAAAACTGTTTTTT
CDR3: CSAPHEGKLFF

size: NA
D: TRBD2
V: TRBV28
J: TRBJ2-7
DNA: TGTGCCAGCAGATCTAGCGGGAACTCCTACGAGCAGTACTTC
CDR3: CASRSSGNSYEQYF

size: NA
D: NA
V: TRBV7-9
J: TRBJ1-1
DNA: TGTGCCAGCAGCTTAGCGCTCGGAGAGAACACTGAAGCTTTCTTT
CDR3: CASSLALGENTEAFF

size: NA
D: NA
V: TRBV19
J: TRBJ2-2
DNA: TGTGCCAGTACTCTACGGGGAAACACCGGGGAGCTGTTTTTT
CDR3: CASTLRGNTGELFF

size: NA
D: NA
V: TRBV7-8
J: TRBJ1-5
DNA: TGTGCCAGCAGCTTTGAATTTGATCAGCCCCAGCATTTT
CDR3: CASSFEFDQPQHF

size: once
D: NA
V: TRBV5-4
J: TRBJ1-1
DNA: TGTGCCAGCAGCCGGGCTCCGATTTTGAACACTGAAGCTTTCTTT
CDR3: CASSRAPILNTEAFF

size: NA
D: TRBD2
V: TRBV5-4
J: TRBJ2-1
DNA: TGTGCCAGCAGCTTGCAGCGGGGGAACTACAATGAGCAGTTCTTC
CDR3: CASSLQRGNYNEQFF

size: NA
D: NA
V: TRBV9
J: TRBJ2-6
DNA: TGTGCCAGCAGCGGAAGTGGGGCCAACGTCCTGACTTTC
CDR3: CASSGSGANVLTF